This T cell receptor beta chain is from a study of CD8 T cells in Susac syndrome (dated by TCRdb to between 2017 and 2020). Looking at the study overall: Whether CD8+ T cell activation and differentiation in Susac syndrome was antigen driven was tested using repertoire sequencing. The study compared CD8+ T cell repertoire clonality among eleven to twelve healthy donors, around 14 Susac syndrome patients and about 16 multiple sclerosis patients.

Between the V and J ends, shortened by 5 bases and 8 bases respectively, the junction contains 13 bases. The germline V gene (reference sequence) sets CDR1 to MNHEY and CDR2 to SMNVEV. From the cysteine through the phenylalanine, the CDR3 covers 13 amino acids. The kept DNA is CDR3 alone, 39 bases in frame from the first base. High-throughput TCR beta sequencing profiled peripheral blood CD8+ and CD4+ T cells from healthy donors, Susac syndrome patients and multiple sclerosis patients. Treatment-naive patients with stable or active relapsing-remitting disease fulfilling revised McDonald criteria were used as multiple sclerosis controls. Bulk CD8+ and CD4+ T cells were purified magnetically by negative isolation, whereas CD8+ TEMRA cells were enriched by FACS. Blood was drawn into EDTA tubes, processed within 24 hours, and PBMCs were isolated by density gradient centrifugation. PBMCs intended for TCR sequencing were frozen in liquid nitrogen and were later thawed in a 37 degrees C water bath. The sorted or isolated CD4+, CD8+ and CD8+ TEMRA cells reached a purity of at least 90%.

RNA was extracted using the RNeasy kit, and about 0.45 to 1 microgram was reverse transcribed with random hexamers. The immunoSEQ multiplex PCR assay, which covers 54 Vbeta and 13 Jbeta segments, was used to amplify TCR beta CDR3 regions. Bias from PCR amplification was corrected by using a synthetic template baseline for primer optimization and for computational correction. Turning to the authors' computational methods: Reads were assigned to V, D and J genes according to IMGT and analyzed in immunoSEQ Analyzer, with only productive sequences retained. To calculate clonality, Shannon entropy was normalized by log2 of the number of productive unique sequences and then subtracted from one. For each patient and control, public and private clones were evaluated among the 100 most prevalent clones. A clone was defined as Susac-specific if it was absent from the healthy and MS cohorts, from roughly 990 published viral clones and from other ImmuneACCESS disease sequences. The public sequencing data were trimmed at Q25 with fastp and processed into clonotypes with MiXCR by TCRdb, which kept only in-frame beta chains. All rows with the same CDR3 protein become a single entry with the most common DNA and genes. Clone size and V and J calls follow TCRdb, not the original study. This sample is represented by about 430,000 distinct CDR3 sequences; more than 70% of them were singletons. The ten largest clones take up 0.09% to 0.15% of the sample.

General findings and caveats noted by the study authors: The study acknowledged that relatively few individuals were included in the TCR sequencing and HLA analysis.

A word on this clonotype: Its antigen remains unidentified. Base-call qualities are not available, and no considerably larger clone is one nucleotide away.

This clonotype was obtained from a human donor with multiple sclerosis. The chain is made from TRBV27 and TRBJ2-1; TRBD1 could be the D gene, as 5 bases match. The sample comprised CD8+ T cells from PBMCs. The nucleotide sequence is given as TGTGCCAGCAGTATGAGACCCAGGGATGAGCAGTTCTTC. This gives the protein CASSMRPRDEQFF.